The present T cell receptor beta chain was sequenced within a study of low-dose radiotherapy and immunotherapy resistance in tumors. In the study overall: Members of Cohort 1 were treated with 0.5 Gy per fraction every 2 weeks. The prescribed total PTV dose was 6.5 Gy. Oral aspirin at 300 mg was taken daily by patients for four cycles, beginning on cycle 1 day 1.

Eligibility criteria specified advanced solid malignancies devoid of tumor-infiltrating lymphocytes. TRAV- and TRBV-specific primers, spanning alpha and beta chains, primed first-strand cDNA. Both a constant-region primer and a V-primer adapter served to amplify TCRs across 15 to 20 PCR cycles. Amplifying the isolated mRNA was done by in vitro transcription. MiXCR, applied by TCRdb to the reads, yields one record per CDR3 protein. The profile shows approximately 11,000 distinct CDR3 sequences, 50% to 65% of them singletons. Trimming took 6 bases from V and 6 from J, leaving 17 bases between them. This CDR3 spans 14 amino acids. The germline V gene encodes CDR1 MNHEY and CDR2 SMNVEV (reference sequence).

V is TRBV27 and J is TRBJ1-2; no clear D. This TCR derives from a human donor with advanced metastatic prostate, ovarian, gallbladder or colorectal cancer (not recorded which). This table probably holds off-target reads from a library built for another chain. CDR3 sequence: CASREPRILHGYTF. For the CDR3, the DNA is TGTGCCAGCAGGGAACCAAGGATACTGCATGGCTACACCTTC.